Following are 13 T cell receptor beta chains from one sample sequenced in a study of blood T cell repertoires in COVID-19. Using immunoSEQ multiplex PCR, the repertoire was profiled, and TCRdb retains in-frame clones only, with some absent. The table has about 230,000 clones, less than 85% seen once; the top ten hold approximately 2.6%. The sample comprised peripheral blood. The receptor source for this set is a woman in her 70s with active or convalescent COVID-19.

This clone came up a few times. The V and J genes are TRBV10-3 and TRBJ1-2; 9 positions agree with TRBD1. Germline CDR1 ENHRY, CDR2 SYGVKD. The CDR3 has 13 amino acids. The trim removed 6 bases at V and 5 bases at J, leaving 4 bases unmatched. The CDR3: CAISSGTGYGYTF. DNA for the CDR3: TGTGCCATCAGCTCCGGGACAGGGTATGGCTACACCTTC.

The chain carries TRBV2 and TRBJ2-1, with 10 nucleotides matching TRBD2. V dropped 6 bases and J dropped 3; count of bases not matched to a gene: 8. CDR3 length: 16 amino acids. The germline CDR1 and CDR2 sequences are SNHLY and FYNNEI. The CDR3 coding sequence is TGTGCCAGCAGAACCGGGACTAGCGATGGCTACAATGAGCAGTTCTTC. Its translation is CASRTGTSDGYNEQFF.

There are a few counts of this clone. V gene TRBV5-6 combines with J gene TRBJ1-2; unclear D gene. The length of the CDR3 is 12 residues. Trimming took off 1 base at V and 5 bases at J, with 6 bases between the two ends. Germline V gene data show CDR1 as SGHDT and CDR2 as YYEEEE. CDR3 residues: CASSLSEYGYTF. The CDR3, as DNA: TGTGCCAGCAGCTTGTCGGAGTATGGCTACACCTTC. Combining the CDR3 with reference TRBV5-6 and TRBJ1-2 gives the whole variable domain DAGVTQSPTHLIKTRGQQVTLRCSPKSGHDTVSWYQQALGQGPQFIFQYYEEEERQRGNFPDRFSGHQFPNYSSELNVNALLLGDSALYLCASSLSEYGYTFGSGTRLTVV.

The gene calls are TRBV5-4 and TRBJ2-3, with 7 bases matching TRBD1. V shed 1 base, J shed 1 base, and the junction held 3 bases outside the gene matches. CDR1 is SGHNT and CDR2 is YYREEE in the germline V gene (reference sequence). This CDR3 region has 15 residues. The CDR3 nucleotides are TGTGCCAGCAGCTTGCGGCAGGGGGGCACAGATACGCAGTATTTT. Its translation is CASSLRQGGTDTQYF.

A note on this clone: This may be a read error: a much more frequent sequence differs by one nucleotide. The chain combines TRBV13 with TRBJ2-3; perhaps TRBD2 as D (6 bases). This CDR3 is built from 12 residues. Germline CDR1 reads PRHDT; CDR2 reads FYEKMQ (reference sequence). The V end lost 5 bases, the J end lost 3 bases, and 6 bases lay between the germline ends. The CDR3 nucleotides read TGTGCCAGCAGCGGGGGGACAGATACGCAGTATTTT. Its protein product is CASSGGTDTQYF.

This clone has just a few counts. J is TRBJ2-1 and V is TRBV3-1 (or the pseudogene TRBV3-2); TRBD2 agrees at 9 bases. The J segment lost 8 bases and the V segment lost 1 base, leaving 0 bases of the junction unmatched. The length of the CDR3 is 13 residues. CDR1 is LGHDT, CDR2 YNNKEL, per germline (reference sequence). The CDR3 reads CASSQGGRDEQFF. CDR3 DNA sequence: TGTGCCAGCAGCCAAGGCGGGAGGGATGAGCAGTTCTTC.

This clone was observed a few times. This chain joins TRBV9 and TRBJ1-6, with D tentatively TRBD1 (5 bases). Per germline, CDR1 SGDLS and CDR2 YYNGEE. V was trimmed by 2 bases and J by 13 bases, leaving 13 bases between them. The CDR3 length is 13 residues. CDR3 residues: CASSVEWGGPLHF. The CDR3 region has the DNA TGTGCCAGCAGCGTCGAATGGGGGGGGCCCCTCCACTTT.

This chain joins TRBV9 and TRBJ1-5, with D unclear. The CDR3 consists of 12 residues. The V end was cut by 1 base, the J end by 6 bases, with 5 bases between. Per the germline V gene, CDR1 is SGDLS and CDR2 is YYNGEE. The CDR3 DNA sequence: TGTGCCAGCAGCGTACGGGGTCAGCCCCAGCATTTT. It yields the protein CASSVRGQPQHF.

Comments on this clone: The junction and the germline gene differ at one end; a read error may be behind it. The chain uses TRBV6-1 and TRBJ2-5; D ambiguous. Germline lookup yields CDR1 MNHNS and CDR2 SASEGT. The CDR3 sequence is 14 residues long. CDR3 residues: CASGELGSTWTQYF. As DNA, the CDR3 is TGTGCCAGCGGTGAACTTGGCTCCACCTGGACCCAGTACTTC.

CDR3 protein: CASSPSGPSTDTQYF. The CDR3 nucleotides read TGCGCCAGCAGCCCTAGCGGGCCTAGCACAGATACGCAGTATTTT. The rearrangement uses TRBV5-1 and TRBJ2-3; 8 positions match TRBD2. The V gene end was trimmed by 4 bases and the J gene end by 0 bases; junction bases not matched to a gene: 4. The germline V gene has CDR1 SGHRS and CDR2 YFSETQ. The CDR3 extends over 15 amino acids.

This chain connects TRBV27 to TRBJ2-7; 8 bases match TRBD1. The CDR3 is 15 amino acids. Looked up from germline, CDR1 is MNHEY and CDR2 is SMNVEV (reference sequence). V shed 4 bases and J 2 bases; nucleotides not matched to a gene: 7. The CDR3 bases are TGTGCCAGCAGTTCAGTAACAGGGGGTACCTACGAGCAGTACTTC. Residues: CASSSVTGGTYEQYF.

The rearrangement uses TRBV5-6 and TRBJ1-2; perhaps TRBD1 as D (5 bases). The CDR3 loop spans 17 amino acids. Germline V gene lookup returns CDR1 SGHDT and CDR2 YYEEEE. Trimming left V 0 bases short and J 0 bases short, with 15 bases between. The CDR3 is CASSLGGDSTSNYGYTF. The CDR3 region has the DNA TGTGCCAGCAGCTTGGGGGGTGACAGCACTTCTAACTATGGCTACACCTTC.

The V and J genes are TRBV4-2 and TRBJ2-7; D possibly corresponds to TRBD1 (6 bases). Germline lookup yields CDR1 LGHNA and CDR2 YNFKEQ. The CDR3 extends over 14 amino acids. V was trimmed by 2 bases and J by 0 bases, leaving 8 bases between them. CDR3 protein: CASSQKTGSYEQYF. The CDR3 coding sequence is TGTGCCAGCAGCCAAAAGACAGGCTCCTACGAGCAGTACTTC.